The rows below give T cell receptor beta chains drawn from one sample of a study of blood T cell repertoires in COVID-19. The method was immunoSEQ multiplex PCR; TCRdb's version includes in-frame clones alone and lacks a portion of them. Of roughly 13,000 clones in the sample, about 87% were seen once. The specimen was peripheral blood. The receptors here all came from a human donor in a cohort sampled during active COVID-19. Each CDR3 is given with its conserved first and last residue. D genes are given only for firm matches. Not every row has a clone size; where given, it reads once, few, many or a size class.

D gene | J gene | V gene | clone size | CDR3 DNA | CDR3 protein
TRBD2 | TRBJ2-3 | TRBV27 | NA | TGTGCCAGCACCCCTTTGTCGGGACTAGCGGGAGATACGCAGTATTTT | CASTPLSGLAGDTQYF
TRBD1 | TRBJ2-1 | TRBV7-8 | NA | TGTGCCAGCAGCTTCCTCGTCAGGACAGGGGTTGCCAATGAGCAGTTCTTC | CASSFLVRTGVANEQFF
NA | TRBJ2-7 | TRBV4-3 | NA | TGCGCCAGCAGCCAATCGACAGGGGTGGGAGGGGAGCAGTACTTC | CASSQSTGVGGEQYF
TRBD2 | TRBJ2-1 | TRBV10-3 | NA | TGTGCCATCACCCCGGGACTAGCGAGCAATGAGCAGTTCTTC | CAITPGLASNEQFF
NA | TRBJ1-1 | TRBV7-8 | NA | TGTGCCAGCAGCTTACAGGGACATTGGAACACTGAAGCTTTCTTT | CASSLQGHWNTEAFF
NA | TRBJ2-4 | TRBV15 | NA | TGTGCCACCAGCAGAGATCCCCGGGGGACTAAAAACATTCAGTACTTC | CATSRDPRGTKNIQYF
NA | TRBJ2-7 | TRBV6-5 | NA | TGTGCCAGCAGTTACTCGCCTATCCGGGAGCAGTACTTC | CASSYSPIREQYF
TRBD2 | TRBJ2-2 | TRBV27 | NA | TGTGCCAGCAGTGGGGGGGAAAGTCACGGGGAGCTGTTTTTT | CASSGGESHGELFF
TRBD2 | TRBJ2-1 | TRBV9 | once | TGTGCCAGCAAGGCGACTAGCGGAGATAATGAGCAGTTCTTC | CASKATSGDNEQFF
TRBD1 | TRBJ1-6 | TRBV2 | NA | TGTGCCAGCGGGAGACAGGGACGAAAGTCACCCCTCCACTTT | CASGRQGRKSPLHF
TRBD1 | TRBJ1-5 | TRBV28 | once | TGTGCCGGGACAGGGAGGAACAATCAGCCCCAGCATTTT | CAGTGRNNQPQHF
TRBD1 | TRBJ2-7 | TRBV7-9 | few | TGTGCCAGCAGCCCCACAGGGGGTAGCGCCGAGCAGTACTTC | CASSPTGGSAEQYF
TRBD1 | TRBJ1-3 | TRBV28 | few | TGTGCCAGCAGTCCCGGGGACAGCTCTGGAAACACCATATATTTT | CASSPGDSSGNTIYF
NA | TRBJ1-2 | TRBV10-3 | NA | TGTGCCATCAGAAAAATGAGGTCGGAGGGTTTGAACTATGGCTACACCTTC | CAIRKMRSEGLNYGYTF
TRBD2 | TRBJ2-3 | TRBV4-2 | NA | TGTGCCAGCAGCCACACCACGCGTAGCGGGAGTGGTACAGATACGCAGTATTTT | CASSHTTRSGSGTDTQYF
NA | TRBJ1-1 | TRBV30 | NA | TGTGCCTCCTTCTTCCGTAGCACTGAAGCTTTCTTT | CASFFRSTEAFF
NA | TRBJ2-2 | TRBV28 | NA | TGTGCCAGCAGTGAACAGGTGGGGGGGCCCGGGGAGCTGTTTTTT | CASSEQVGGPGELFF
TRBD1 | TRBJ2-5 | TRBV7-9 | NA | TGTGCCAGCAGCTTCTGGACAGGCGCCTCCCAAGAGACCCAGTACTTC | CASSFWTGASQETQYF
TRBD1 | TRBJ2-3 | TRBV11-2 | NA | TGTGCCAGCAGCTGGTGGGACAGGTCCACAGATACGCAGTATTTT | CASSWWDRSTDTQYF
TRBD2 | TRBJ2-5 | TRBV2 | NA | TGTGCCAGCAGTTTCCGGGCTAGCGGGAGGCTGCAAGAGACCCAGTACTTC | CASSFRASGRLQETQYF
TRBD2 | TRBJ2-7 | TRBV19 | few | TGTGCCAGTAGTACTGGGACTAGCGGGAGCAGCGAGCAGTACTTC | CASSTGTSGSSEQYF
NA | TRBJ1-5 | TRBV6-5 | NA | TGTGCCAGCAGTTACGACAGTACTTATCAGCCCCAGCATTTT | CASSYDSTYQPQHF
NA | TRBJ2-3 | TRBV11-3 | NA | TGTGCCAGCAGCTTTAGATCGGGGGATACGCAGTATTTT | CASSFRSGDTQYF
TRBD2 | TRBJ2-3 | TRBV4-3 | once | TGCGCCAGCAGCCAAGCCCACCCCCGACCGGGACTAGCGGGAGAAGATACGCAGTATTTT | CASSQAHPRPGLAGEDTQYF
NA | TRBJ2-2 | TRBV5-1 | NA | TGCGCCAGCAAGGGACAAGACACCGGGGAGCTGTTTTTT | CASKGQDTGELFF
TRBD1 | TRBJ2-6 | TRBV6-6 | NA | TGTGCCAGCAGGACAGGGGATTCAGGGGCCAACGTCCTGACTTTC | CASRTGDSGANVLTF
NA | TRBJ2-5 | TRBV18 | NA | TGTGCCAGCTCCAGAAAAGGAGAGGAGACCCAGTACTTC | CASSRKGEETQYF